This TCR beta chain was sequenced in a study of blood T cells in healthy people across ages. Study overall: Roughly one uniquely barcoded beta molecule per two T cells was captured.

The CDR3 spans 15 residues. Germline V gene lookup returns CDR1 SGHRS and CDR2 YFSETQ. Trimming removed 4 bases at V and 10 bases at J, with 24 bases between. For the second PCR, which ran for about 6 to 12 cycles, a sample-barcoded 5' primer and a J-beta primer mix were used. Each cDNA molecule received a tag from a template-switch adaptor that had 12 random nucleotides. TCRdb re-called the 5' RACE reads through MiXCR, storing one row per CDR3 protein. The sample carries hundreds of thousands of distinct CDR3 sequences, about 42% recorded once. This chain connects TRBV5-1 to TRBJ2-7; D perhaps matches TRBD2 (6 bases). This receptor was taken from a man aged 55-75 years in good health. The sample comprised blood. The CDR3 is CASSPGTPGVEPQYF. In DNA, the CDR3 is TGCGCCAGCAGCCCCGGGACTCCCGGGGTAGAGCCCCAGTACTTC.